This entry concerns a single T cell receptor beta chain. What it binds is unknown. The data belong to a study of beta chain features in type 1 diabetes. Notes on the study in general: For Type 1 diabetes patients, all four CD4+ subsets carried TCRB CDR3s that were moderately but significantly shorter.

cDNA synthesis used the whole RNA isolate, giving expressed TCRB sequences. Some clones are missing from TCRdb's copy, which holds only in-frame ones; the method was immunoSEQ multiplex PCR. The sample contains roughly 340,000 clones, 10% to 15% of which appear only once. V gave up 0 bases and J gave up 5 bases, with 10 bases separating them. The CDR3 consists of 14 residues. CDR1 is KGHSH and CDR2 is LQKENI in the germline V gene. The source of this sequence is a woman younger than 30 with type 1 diabetes. This chain links TRBV18 with TRBJ2-5; maybe TRBD1 (5 bases). Sequencing was performed on naive CD4+ T cells from blood. Here the CDR3 reads CASSPPQGWETQYF. CDR3 nucleotide sequence: TGTGCCAGCTCACCACCCCAGGGATGGGAGACCCAGTACTTC.